This paragraph reports one TCR beta chain. The sample comes from a study of shared clonotypes between healthy human individuals. Study information: For every donor, three CD4 naive, three CD4 memory, two CD8 naive and one CD8 memory plates were used.

Profiled with immunoSEQ multiplex PCR; TCRdb holds only in-frame clones, not every one. The table shows about 870,000 clones, with around 92% occurring only once. V dropped 3 bases and J dropped 0; count of bases not matched to a gene: 5. The CDR3 has 16 residues. Germline V gene data show CDR1 as SEHNR and CDR2 as FQNEAQ (reference sequence). Terminally differentiated effector memory CD45RA+ cells were excluded from the naive CD8 cells, which were CD45RO-negative and positively selected for CCR7. This rearrangement joins TRBV7-9 to TRBJ2-7, with TRBD2 matching over 10 bases. This receptor was identified in a man aged 25-45 years in good health. Material: naive CD8+ T cells sorted from blood. The CDR3: CASSFLSSGSSYEQYF. In DNA form, the CDR3 reads TGTGCCAGCAGCTTCCTTTCTAGCGGGAGCTCCTACGAGCAGTACTTC.